This section outlines one T cell receptor (beta chain) sequence together with its context. Its target is not known. The data belong to a study of T cell repertoires in cytomegalovirus infection. Across the whole study: Indications came from public TCR beta signatures; they pointed to CMV infection and to a matching HLA type.

General observations from the study: Summed public TCR beta family frequency identified CMV carriers bearing the relevant HLA.

Each CDR3 protein is one row after TCRdb ran MiXCR on the reads. Of about 220,000 distinct CDR3 sequences in the sample, less than 50% are singletons; the top ten hold over 45%. The source material was CD8+ T cells from cultured PBMCs, sampled from culture after CMV antigen stimulation. This TCR was sampled from a human donor in good health (CMV status not recorded). Some clones in this sample may be carry-over from other donors' samples.

The CDR3 bases are TGTGCCAGCAGCCAGATATTAGCGGGTATGAACACTGAAGCTTTCTTT. It specifies CASSQILAGMNTEAFF. This chain connects TRBV5-6 to TRBJ1-1; D gene unclear. There are 16 residues in the CDR3. The V gene lost 4 bases and the J gene lost 0 bases, with 16 bases spanning the gap. Germline CDR1 and CDR2: SGHDT and YYEEEE.